This T cell receptor (beta chain) came from a study of response to subunit inactivated influenza vaccine. J lost 6 bases, V lost 0 bases, and 10 bases had no gene match. CDR1 and CDR2 from the germline V gene are SGHRS and YFSETQ. The CDR3 length is 16 residues. This clonotype was observed a few times. MiXCR was run by TCRdb on the RT-PCR reads, yielding one entry per CDR3 protein. The data contain hundreds of thousands of distinct CDR3 sequences, about 11% of them seen just once; the ten biggest clones take up 9.5% to 12%. This same sample was also part of a study on T cells expressing NK-cell markers. This second study says: TCR beta cDNA was made by 5'RACE template switching with UMIs.

This chain links TRBV5-1 with TRBJ2-7, with 9 positions matching TRBD1. This TCR derives from a man aged 50-59 years who received an inactivated influenza vaccine. The source was PBMCs from blood, collected on the day of vaccination. CDR3 loop: CASSLGSPGQGVEQYF. CDR3 nucleotides: TGCGCCAGCAGCTTGGGTAGTCCGGGACAGGGAGTCGAGCAGTACTTC.